The sequence of this T cell receptor (beta chain) was determined in a study of molecular identifiers for immune sequencing clone quantification. TCR libraries were built in bulk with a published protocol and specific TCR primers. Using its own MiXCR run on the PCR reads, TCRdb lists one record per CDR3 protein. The profile shows some 680,000 distinct CDR3 sequences, about 25% of them singletons. This clonotype was detected only a few times. The antigen remains undetermined. Notes on the study in general: In naive cells, under 1% of molecules belonged to clones above 20 RNA copies, against over 98% in effector cells. Spiked Jurkat TCR RNA equal to one cell could reportedly be picked out among some 1 million naive cells.

The CDR3 contains 14 residues. Between the trimmed V and J ends, which lost 4 bases and 5 bases, there was a span of 12 bases. When naive CD8 T cells were sorted, they were gated as CD8+CD4-CCR7+CD45RA+. This sequence joins TRBV12-3 or TRBV12-4 and TRBJ2-1; D is unresolved. The clonotype comes from a human donor in good health. Some libraries in this study had Jurkat cell RNA spiked in. The sequenced material came from naive CD8+ T cells from blood, with Jurkat cell RNA spiked in. The sample's subset: FACS-sorted CD8+CD4-CCR7+CD45RA+ naive T cells. DNA of the CDR3: TGTGCCAGCAGTTCCGTCGGGCTAGACAATGAGCAGTTCTTC. It translates to CASSSVGLDNEQFF.